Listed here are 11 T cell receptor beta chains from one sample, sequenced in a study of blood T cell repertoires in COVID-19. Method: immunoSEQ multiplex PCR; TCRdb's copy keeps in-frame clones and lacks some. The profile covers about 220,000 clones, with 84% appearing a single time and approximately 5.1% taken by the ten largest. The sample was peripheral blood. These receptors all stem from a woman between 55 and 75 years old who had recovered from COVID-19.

As DNA, the CDR3 is TGCGCCAGCAGCTTGGCAGCAGGGCCTAGCACAGATACGCAGTATTTT. Translated: CASSLAAGPSTDTQYF. The chain is built from TRBV5-1 and TRBJ2-3; possible D gene TRBD1, 5 bases. Between the trimmed V and J ends, which lost 0 bases and 0 bases, there was a span of 11 bases. This CDR3 contains 16 residues. Germline V lookup: CDR1 SGHRS, CDR2 YFSETQ.

The CDR3 region is CASSIDRSSDQPQHF. The CDR3, as DNA: TGTGCCAGTAGTATAGATCGGAGCAGTGATCAGCCCCAGCATTTT. J is TRBJ1-5 and V is TRBV19; D not certain. Trimming stripped 0 bases from V and 5 bases from J, with 11 bases between. Germline-derived CDR1 and CDR2 are LNHDA and SQIVND (reference sequence). This CDR3 is built from 15 residues. Variable domain in full (rest from reference TRBV19 and TRBJ1-5): DGGITQSPKYLFRKEGQNVTLSCEQNLNHDAMYWYRQDPGQGLRLIYYSQIVNDFQKGDIAEGYSVSREKKESFPLTVTSAQKNPTAFYLCASSIDRSSDQPQHFGDGTRLSIL.

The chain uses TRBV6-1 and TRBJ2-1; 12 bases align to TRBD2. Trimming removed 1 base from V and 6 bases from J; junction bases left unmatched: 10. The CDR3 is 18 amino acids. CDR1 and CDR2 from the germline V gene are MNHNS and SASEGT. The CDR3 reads CASSEGLAGVLEGNEQFF. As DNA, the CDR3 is TGTGCCAGCAGTGAAGGACTAGCGGGGGTTTTGGAGGGCAATGAGCAGTTCTTC.

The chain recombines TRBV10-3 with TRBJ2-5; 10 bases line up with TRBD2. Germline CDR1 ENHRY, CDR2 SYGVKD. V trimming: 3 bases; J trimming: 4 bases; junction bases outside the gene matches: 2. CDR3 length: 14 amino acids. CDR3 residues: CAISDRTSGETQYF. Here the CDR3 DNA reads TGTGCCATCAGTGATAGGACTAGCGGAGAGACCCAGTACTTC.

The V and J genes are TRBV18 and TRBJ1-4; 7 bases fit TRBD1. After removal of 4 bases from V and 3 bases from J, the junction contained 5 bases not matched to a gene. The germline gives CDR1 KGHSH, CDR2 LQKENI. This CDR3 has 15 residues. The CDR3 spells CASSHAGGANEKLFF. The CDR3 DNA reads TGTGCCAGCTCACACGCAGGGGGAGCTAATGAAAAACTGTTTTTT.

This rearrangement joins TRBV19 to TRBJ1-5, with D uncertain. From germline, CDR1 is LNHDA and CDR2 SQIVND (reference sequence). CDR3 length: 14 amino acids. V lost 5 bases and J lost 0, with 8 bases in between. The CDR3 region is CASSSTHSNQPQHF. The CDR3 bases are TGTGCCAGTAGTTCGACACATAGCAATCAGCCCCAGCATTTT. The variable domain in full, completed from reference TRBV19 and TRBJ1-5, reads DGGITQSPKYLFRKEGQNVTLSCEQNLNHDAMYWYRQDPGQGLRLIYYSQIVNDFQKGDIAEGYSVSREKKESFPLTVTSAQKNPTAFYLCASSSTHSNQPQHFGDGTRLSIL.

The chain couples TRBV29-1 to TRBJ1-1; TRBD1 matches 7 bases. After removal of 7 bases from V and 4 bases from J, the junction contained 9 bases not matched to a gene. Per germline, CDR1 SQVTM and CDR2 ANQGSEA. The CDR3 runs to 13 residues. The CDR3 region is CSGDQGGITEAFF. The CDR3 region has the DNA TGCAGCGGGGACCAGGGGGGCATCACTGAAGCTTTCTTT.

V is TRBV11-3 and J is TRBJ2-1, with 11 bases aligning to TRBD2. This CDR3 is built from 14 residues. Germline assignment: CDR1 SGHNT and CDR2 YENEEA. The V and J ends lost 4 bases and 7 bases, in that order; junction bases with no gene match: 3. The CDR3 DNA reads TGTGCCAGCAGCTATAGCGGGGGGGCGAATGAGCAGTTCTTC. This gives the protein CASSYSGGANEQFF.

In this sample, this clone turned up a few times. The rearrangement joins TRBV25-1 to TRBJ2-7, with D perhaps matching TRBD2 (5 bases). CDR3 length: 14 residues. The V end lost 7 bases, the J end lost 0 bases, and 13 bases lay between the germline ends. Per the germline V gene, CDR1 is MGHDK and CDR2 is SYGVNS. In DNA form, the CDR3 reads TGTGCCAGCATGAGAGGGTCCAGCTCCTACGAGCAGTACTTC. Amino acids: CASMRGSSSYEQYF.

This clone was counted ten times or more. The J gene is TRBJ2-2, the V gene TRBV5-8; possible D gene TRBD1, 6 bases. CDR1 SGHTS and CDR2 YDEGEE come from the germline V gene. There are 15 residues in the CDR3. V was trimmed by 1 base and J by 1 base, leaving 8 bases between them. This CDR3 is CASSLTGWNTGELFF. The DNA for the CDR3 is TGTGCCAGCAGCTTGACAGGGTGGAACACCGGGGAGCTGTTTTTT. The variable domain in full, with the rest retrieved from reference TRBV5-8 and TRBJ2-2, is EAGVTQSPTHLIKTRGQQATLRCSPISGHTSVYWYQQALGLGLQFLLWYDEGEERNRGNFPPRFSGRQFPNYSSELNVNALELEDSALYLCASSLTGWNTGELFFGEGSRLTVL.

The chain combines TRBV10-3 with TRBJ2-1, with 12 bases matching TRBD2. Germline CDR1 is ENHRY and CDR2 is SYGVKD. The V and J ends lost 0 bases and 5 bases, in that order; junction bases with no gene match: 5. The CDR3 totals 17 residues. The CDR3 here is CAISESASGGAHNEQFF. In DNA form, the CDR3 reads TGTGCCATCAGTGAGTCGGCTAGCGGGGGGGCTCACAATGAGCAGTTCTTC.